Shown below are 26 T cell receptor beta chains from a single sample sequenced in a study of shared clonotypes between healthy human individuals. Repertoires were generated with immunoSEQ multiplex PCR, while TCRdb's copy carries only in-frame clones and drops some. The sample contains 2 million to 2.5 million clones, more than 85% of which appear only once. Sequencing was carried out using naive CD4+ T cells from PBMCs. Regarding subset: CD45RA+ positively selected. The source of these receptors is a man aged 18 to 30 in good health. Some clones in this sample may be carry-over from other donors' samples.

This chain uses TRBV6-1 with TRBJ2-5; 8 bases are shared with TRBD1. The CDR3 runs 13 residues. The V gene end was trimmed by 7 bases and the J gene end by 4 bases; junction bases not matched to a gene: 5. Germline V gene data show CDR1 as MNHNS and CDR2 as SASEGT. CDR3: CASIGQGSETQYF. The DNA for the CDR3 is TGTGCCAGCATCGGACAGGGCTCAGAGACCCAGTACTTC.

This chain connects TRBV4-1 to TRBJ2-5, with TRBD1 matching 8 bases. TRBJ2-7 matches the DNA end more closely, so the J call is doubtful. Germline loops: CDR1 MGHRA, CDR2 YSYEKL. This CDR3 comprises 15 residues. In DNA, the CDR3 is TGCGCCAGCAGCCACGCCCATGGACAGGGCTACGAGCAGTACTTC. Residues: CASSHAHGQGYEQYF.

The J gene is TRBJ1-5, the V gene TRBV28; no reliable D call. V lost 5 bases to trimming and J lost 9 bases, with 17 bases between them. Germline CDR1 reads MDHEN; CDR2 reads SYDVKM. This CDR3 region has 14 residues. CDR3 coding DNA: TGTGCCAGCAGTCGCGCCCCGGACGTTCCGCCCCAGCATTTT. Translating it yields CASSRAPDVPPQHF.

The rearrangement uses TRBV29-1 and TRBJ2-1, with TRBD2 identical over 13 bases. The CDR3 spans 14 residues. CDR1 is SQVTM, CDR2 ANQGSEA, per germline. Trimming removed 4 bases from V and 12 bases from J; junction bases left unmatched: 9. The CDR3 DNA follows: TGCAGCGTTGGGGGACTAGCGGGGTCCTTGGGGCAGTTCTTC. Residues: CSVGGLAGSLGQFF.

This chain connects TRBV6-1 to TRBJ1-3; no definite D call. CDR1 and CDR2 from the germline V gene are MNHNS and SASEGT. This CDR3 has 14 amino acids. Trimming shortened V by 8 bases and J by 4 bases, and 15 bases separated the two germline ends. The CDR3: CASVLQSVGNTIYF. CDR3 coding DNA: TGTGCCAGCGTTCTCCAGAGCGTCGGAAACACCATATATTTT.

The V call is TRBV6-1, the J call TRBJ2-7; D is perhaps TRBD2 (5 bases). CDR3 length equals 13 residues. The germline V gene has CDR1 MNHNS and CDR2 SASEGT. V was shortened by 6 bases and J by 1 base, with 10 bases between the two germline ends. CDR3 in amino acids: CASRRAPSYEQYF. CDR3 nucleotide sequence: TGTGCCAGCAGGAGGGCACCTTCCTACGAGCAGTACTTC.

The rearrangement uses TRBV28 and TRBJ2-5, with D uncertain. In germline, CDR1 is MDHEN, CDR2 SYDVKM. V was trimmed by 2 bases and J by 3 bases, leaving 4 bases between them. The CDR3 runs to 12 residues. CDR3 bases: TGTGCCAGCAGTTTAGGTAAAGAGACCCAGTACTTC. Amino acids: CASSLGKETQYF.

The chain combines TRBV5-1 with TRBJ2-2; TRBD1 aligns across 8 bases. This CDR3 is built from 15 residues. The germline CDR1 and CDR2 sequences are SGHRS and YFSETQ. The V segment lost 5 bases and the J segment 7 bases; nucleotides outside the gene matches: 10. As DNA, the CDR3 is TGCGCCAGCAGTTCCGCGACAGGGGAGAGCGGGGAGCTGTTTTTT. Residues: CASSSATGESGELFF.

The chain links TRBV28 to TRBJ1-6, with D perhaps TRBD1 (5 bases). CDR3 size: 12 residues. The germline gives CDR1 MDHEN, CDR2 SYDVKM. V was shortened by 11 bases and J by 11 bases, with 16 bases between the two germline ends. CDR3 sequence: CAPADGGTPLHF. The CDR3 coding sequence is TGTGCCCCCGCCGACGGGGGTACACCCCTCCACTTT. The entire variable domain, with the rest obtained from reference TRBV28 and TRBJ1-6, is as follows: DVKVTQSSRYLVKRTGEKVFLECVQDMDHENMFWYRQDPGLGLRLIYFSYDVKMKEKGDIPEGYSVSREKKERFSLILESASTNQTSMYLCAPADGGTPLHFGNGTRLTVT.

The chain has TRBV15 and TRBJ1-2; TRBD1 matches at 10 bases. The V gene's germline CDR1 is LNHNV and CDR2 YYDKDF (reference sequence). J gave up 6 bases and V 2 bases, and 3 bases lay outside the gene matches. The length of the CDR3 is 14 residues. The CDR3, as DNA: TGTGCCACCAGCAGAACCGGGACAGGGGATGGCTACACCTTC. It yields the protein CATSRTGTGDGYTF.

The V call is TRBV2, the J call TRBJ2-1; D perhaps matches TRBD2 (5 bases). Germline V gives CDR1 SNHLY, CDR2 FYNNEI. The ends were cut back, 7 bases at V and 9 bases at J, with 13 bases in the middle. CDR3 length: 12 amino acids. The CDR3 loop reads CASTRESFEQFF. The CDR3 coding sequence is TGTGCCAGCACGAGGGAGAGCTTTGAGCAGTTCTTC.

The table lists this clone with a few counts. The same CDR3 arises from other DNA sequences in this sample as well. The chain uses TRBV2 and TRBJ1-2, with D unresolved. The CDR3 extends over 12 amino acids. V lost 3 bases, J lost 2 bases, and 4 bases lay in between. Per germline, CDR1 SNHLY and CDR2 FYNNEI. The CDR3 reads CASSDTNYGYTF. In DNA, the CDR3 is TGTGCCAGCAGTGACACAAACTATGGCTACACCTTC.

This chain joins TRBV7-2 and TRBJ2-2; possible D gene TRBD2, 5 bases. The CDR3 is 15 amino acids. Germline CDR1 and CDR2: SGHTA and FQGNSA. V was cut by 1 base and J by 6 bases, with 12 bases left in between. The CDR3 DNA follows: TGTGCCAGCAGCTTAGAAACTAGTTTGGCCGGGGAGCTGTTTTTT. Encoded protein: CASSLETSLAGELFF.

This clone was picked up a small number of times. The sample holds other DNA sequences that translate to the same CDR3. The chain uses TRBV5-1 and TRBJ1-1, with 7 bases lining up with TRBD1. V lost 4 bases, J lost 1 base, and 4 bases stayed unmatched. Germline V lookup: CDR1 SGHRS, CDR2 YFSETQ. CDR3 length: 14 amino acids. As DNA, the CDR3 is TGCGCCAGCAGCCGGGACAGAGCGAACACTGAAGCTTTCTTT. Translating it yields CASSRDRANTEAFF.

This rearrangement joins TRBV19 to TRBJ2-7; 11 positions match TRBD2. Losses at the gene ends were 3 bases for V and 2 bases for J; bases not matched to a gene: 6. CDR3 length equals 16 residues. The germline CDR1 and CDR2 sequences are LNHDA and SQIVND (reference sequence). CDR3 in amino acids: CASSMRLAGGAYEQYF. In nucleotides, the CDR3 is TGTGCCAGTAGTATGCGGCTAGCGGGAGGTGCCTACGAGCAGTACTTC.

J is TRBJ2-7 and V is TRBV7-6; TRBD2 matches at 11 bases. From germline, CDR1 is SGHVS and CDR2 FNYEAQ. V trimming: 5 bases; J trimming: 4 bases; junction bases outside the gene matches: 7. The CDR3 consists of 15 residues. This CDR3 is CASSPALAGGYEQYF. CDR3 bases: TGTGCCAGCAGCCCCGCCTTAGCGGGAGGGTACGAGCAGTACTTC.

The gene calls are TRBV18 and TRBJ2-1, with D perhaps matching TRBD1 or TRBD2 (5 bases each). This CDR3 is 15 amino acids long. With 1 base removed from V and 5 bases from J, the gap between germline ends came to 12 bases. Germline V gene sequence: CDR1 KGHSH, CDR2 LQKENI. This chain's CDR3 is CASSPRLEGHNEQFF. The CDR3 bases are TGTGCCAGCTCACCACGGTTAGAGGGGCACAATGAGCAGTTCTTC.

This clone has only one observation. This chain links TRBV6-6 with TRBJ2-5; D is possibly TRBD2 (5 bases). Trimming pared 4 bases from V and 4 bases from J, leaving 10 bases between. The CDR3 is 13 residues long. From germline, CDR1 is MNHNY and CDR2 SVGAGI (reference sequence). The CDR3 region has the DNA TGTGCCAGCAGTTGGGAGCTGGGAGAGACCCAGTACTTC. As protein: CASSWELGETQYF.

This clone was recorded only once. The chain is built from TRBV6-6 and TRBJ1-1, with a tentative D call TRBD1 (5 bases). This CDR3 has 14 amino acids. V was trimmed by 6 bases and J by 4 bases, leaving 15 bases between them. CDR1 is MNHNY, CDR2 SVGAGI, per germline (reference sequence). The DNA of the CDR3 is TGTGCCAGCAGCCCCACGACCGGGGGCACTGAAGCTTTCTTT. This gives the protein CASSPTTGGTEAFF.

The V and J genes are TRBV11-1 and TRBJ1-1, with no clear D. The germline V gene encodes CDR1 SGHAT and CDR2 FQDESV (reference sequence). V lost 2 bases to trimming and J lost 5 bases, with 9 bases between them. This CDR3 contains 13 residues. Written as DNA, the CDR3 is TGTGCCAGCAGCTTACGCAGAAAGACTGAAGCTTTCTTT. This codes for CASSLRRKTEAFF.

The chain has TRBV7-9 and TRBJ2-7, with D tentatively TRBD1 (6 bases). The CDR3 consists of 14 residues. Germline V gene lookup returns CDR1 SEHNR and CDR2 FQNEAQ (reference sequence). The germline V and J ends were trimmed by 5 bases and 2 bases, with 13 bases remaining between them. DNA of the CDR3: TGTGCCAGCAGCGCTCACAGGGAAACCTACGAGCAGTACTTC. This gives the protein CASSAHRETYEQYF.

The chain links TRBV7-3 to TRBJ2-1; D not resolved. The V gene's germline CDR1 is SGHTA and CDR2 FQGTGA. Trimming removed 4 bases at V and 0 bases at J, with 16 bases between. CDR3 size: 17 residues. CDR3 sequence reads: CASSSLVAIGSYNEQFF. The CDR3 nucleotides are TGTGCCAGCAGCTCCCTCGTCGCGATCGGCTCCTACAATGAGCAGTTCTTC.

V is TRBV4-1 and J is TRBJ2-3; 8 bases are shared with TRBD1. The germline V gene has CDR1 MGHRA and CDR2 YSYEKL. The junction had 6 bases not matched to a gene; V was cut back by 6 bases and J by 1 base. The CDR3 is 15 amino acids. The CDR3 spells CASSATGARTDTQYF. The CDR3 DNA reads TGCGCCAGCAGTGCGACAGGGGCCCGCACAGATACGCAGTATTTT.

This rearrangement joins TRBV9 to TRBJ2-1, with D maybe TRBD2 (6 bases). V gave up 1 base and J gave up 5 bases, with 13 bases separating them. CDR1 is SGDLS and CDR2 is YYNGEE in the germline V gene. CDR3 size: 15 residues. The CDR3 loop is CASSVSPSADNEQFF. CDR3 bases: TGTGCCAGCAGCGTATCTCCTAGCGCTGACAATGAGCAGTTCTTC.

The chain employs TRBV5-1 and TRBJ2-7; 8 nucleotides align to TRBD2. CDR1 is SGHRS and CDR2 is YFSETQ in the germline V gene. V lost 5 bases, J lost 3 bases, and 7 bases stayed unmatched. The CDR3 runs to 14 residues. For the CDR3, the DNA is TGCGCCAGCAGAGGGCAAGGGACTAGCTACGAGCAGTACTTC. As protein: CASRGQGTSYEQYF.

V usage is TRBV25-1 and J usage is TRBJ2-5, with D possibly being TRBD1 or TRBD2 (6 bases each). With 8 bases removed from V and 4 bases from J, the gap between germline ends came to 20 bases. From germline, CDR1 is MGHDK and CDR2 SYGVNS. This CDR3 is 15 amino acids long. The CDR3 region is CASSSGAGTTETQYF. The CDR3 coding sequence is TGTGCCAGCTCGTCGGGGGCGGGGACCACAGAGACCCAGTACTTC.